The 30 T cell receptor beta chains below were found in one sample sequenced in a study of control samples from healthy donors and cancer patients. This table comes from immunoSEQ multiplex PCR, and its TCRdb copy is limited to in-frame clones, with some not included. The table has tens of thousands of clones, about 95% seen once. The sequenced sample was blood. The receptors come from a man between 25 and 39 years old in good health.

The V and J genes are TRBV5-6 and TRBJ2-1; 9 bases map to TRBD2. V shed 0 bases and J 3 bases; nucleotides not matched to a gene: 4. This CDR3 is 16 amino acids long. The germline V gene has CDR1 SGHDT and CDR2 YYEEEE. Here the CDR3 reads CASSLVVAGDYNEQFF. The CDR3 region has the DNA TGTGCCAGCAGCTTGGTGGTAGCGGGAGACTACAATGAGCAGTTCTTC.

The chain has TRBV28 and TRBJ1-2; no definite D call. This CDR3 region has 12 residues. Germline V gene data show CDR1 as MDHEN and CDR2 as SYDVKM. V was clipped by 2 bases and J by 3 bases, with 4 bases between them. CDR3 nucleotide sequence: TGTGCCAGCAGTTTACGGGACTATGGCTACACCTTC. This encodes CASSLRDYGYTF.

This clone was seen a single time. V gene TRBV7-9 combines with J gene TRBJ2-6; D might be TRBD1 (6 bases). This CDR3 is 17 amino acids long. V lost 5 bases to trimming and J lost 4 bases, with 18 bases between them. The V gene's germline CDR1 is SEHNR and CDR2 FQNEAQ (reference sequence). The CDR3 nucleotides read TGTGCCAGCAGCACCACAGGGACCCCTGCCGGGGCCAACGTCCTGACTTTC. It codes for CASSTTGTPAGANVLTF.

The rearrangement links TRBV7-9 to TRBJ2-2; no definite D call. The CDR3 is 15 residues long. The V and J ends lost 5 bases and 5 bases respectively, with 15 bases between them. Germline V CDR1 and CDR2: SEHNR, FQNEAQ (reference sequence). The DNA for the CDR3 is TGTGCCAGCAGCCTCCCGGGTCTCTCGACCGGGGAGCTGTTTTTT. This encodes CASSLPGLSTGELFF.

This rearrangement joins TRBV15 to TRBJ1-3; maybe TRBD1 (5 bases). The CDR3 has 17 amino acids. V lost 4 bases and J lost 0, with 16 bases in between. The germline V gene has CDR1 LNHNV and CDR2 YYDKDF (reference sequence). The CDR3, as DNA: TGTGCCACCAGCATAGGGACGCCCGGTAGCTCTGGAAACACCATATATTTT. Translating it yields CATSIGTPGSSGNTIYF.

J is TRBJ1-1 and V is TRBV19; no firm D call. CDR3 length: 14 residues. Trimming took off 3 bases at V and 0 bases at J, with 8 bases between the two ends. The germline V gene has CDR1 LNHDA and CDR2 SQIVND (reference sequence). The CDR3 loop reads CASSIAKMNTEAFF. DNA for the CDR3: TGTGCCAGTAGTATTGCGAAAATGAACACTGAAGCTTTCTTT. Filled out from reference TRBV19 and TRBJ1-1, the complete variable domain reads DGGITQSPKYLFRKEGQNVTLSCEQNLNHDAMYWYRQDPGQGLRLIYYSQIVNDFQKGDIAEGYSVSREKKESFPLTVTSAQKNPTAFYLCASSIAKMNTEAFFGQGTRLTVV.

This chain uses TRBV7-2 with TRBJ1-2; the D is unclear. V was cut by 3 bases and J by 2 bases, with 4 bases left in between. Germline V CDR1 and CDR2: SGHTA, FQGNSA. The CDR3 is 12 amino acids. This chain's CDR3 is CASSLANYGYTF. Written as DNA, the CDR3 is TGTGCCAGCAGCTTGGCAAACTATGGCTACACCTTC.

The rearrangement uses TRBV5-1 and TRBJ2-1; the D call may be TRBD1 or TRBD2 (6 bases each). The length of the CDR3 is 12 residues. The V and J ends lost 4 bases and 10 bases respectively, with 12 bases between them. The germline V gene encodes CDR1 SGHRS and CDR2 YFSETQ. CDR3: CASSVEGGEQFF. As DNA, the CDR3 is TGCGCCAGCAGCGTGGAAGGGGGGGAGCAGTTCTTC.

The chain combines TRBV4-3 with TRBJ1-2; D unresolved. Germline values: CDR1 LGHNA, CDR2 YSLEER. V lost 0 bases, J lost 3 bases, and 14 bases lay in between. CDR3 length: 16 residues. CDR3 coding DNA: TGCGCCAGCAGCCAAGAAACTTTCCTCGGGGACTATGGCTACACCTTC. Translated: CASSQETFLGDYGYTF.

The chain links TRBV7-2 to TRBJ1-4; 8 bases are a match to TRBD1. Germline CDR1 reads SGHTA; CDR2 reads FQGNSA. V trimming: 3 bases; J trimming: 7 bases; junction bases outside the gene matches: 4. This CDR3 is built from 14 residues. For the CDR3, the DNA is TGTGCCAGCAGCTTCGGACAGGGATTTGAAAAACTGTTTTTT. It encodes CASSFGQGFEKLFF.

CDR3 sequence reads: CASSTFTGGGNQPQHF. CDR3 DNA: TGTGCCAGTAGTACTTTCACAGGGGGCGGAAATCAGCCCCAGCATTTT. The rearrangement links TRBV19 to TRBJ1-5; TRBD1 matches at 9 bases. V was pared by 4 bases and J by 4 bases, with 8 bases of the junction left unmatched. This CDR3 is 16 amino acids long. CDR1 and CDR2 (germline): LNHDA, SQIVND (reference sequence).

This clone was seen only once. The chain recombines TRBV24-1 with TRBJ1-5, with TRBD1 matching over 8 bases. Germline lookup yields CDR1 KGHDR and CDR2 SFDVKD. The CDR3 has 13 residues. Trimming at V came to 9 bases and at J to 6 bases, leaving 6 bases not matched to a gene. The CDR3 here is CATGQGSGQPQHF. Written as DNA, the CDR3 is TGTGCCACCGGACAGGGATCAGGTCAGCCCCAGCATTTT.

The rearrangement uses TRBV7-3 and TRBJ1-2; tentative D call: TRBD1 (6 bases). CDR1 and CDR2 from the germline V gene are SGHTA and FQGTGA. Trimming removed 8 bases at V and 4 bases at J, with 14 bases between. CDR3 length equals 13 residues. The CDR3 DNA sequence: TGTGCCAGCGCGGAACAGGGATTCTATGGCTACACCTTC. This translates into CASAEQGFYGYTF.

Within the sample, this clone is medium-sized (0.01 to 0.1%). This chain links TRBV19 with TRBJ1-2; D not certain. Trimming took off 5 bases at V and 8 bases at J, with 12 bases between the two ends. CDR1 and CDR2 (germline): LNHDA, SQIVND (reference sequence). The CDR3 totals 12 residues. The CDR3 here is CASSPDRRGYTF. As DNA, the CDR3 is TGTGCCAGTAGTCCGGATCGCCGGGGCTACACCTTC.

For the CDR3, the DNA is TGTGCCAGCTCACCAGACAAGTATTATGGCTACACCTTC. It specifies CASSPDKYYGYTF. The chain employs TRBV18 and TRBJ1-2, with D unresolved. Germline assignment: CDR1 KGHSH and CDR2 LQKENI. There are 13 residues in the CDR3. V lost 2 bases and J 5 bases, leaving 9 bases between the germline ends. Combining the CDR3 with reference TRBV18 and TRBJ1-2 gives the whole variable domain NAGVMQNPRHLVRRRGQEARLRCSPMKGHSHVYWYRQLPEEGLKFMVYLQKENIIDESGMPKERFSAEFPKEGPSILRIQQVVRGDSAAYFCASSPDKYYGYTFGSGTRLTVV.

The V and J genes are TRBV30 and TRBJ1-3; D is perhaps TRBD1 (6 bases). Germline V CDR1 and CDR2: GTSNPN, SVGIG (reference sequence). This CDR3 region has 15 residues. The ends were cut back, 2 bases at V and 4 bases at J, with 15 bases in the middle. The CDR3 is CAWSLSGRGGNTIYF. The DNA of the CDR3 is TGTGCCTGGAGTCTCAGCGGCAGGGGAGGAAACACCATATATTTT.

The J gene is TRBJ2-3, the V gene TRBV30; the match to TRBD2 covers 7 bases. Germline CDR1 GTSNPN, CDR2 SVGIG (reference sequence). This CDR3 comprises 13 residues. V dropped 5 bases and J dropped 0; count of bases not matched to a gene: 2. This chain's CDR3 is CAWGSGSTDTQYF. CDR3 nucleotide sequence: TGTGCCTGGGGTAGCGGGAGCACAGATACGCAGTATTTT.

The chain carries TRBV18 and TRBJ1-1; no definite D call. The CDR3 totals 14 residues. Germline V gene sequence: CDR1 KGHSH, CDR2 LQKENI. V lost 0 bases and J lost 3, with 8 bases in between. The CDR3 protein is CASSPPGAYTEAFF. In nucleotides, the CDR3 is TGTGCCAGCTCACCACCTGGAGCCTACACTGAAGCTTTCTTT.

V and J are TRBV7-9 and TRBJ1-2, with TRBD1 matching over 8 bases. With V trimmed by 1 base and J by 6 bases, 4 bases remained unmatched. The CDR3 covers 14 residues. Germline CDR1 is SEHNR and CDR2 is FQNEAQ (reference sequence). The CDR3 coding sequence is TGTGCCAGCAGCTTAGGCAGGGGGCGTGATGGCTACACCTTC. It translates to CASSLGRGRDGYTF.

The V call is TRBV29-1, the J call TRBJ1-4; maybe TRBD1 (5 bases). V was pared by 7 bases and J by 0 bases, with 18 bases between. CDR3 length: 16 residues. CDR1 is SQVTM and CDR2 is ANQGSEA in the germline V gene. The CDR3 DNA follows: TGCAGCGCCTCTTCCGGGGCGGTTGCAACTAATGAAAAACTGTTTTTT. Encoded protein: CSASSGAVATNEKLFF.

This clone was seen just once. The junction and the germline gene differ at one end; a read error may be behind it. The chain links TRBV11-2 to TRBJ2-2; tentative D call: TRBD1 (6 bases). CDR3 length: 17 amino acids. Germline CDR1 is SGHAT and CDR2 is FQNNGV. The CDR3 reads CAGSLVSGGAFSGELFF. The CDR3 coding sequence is TGTGCCGGCAGCTTAGTGTCTGGGGGCGCTTTCAGCGGGGAGCTGTTTTTT.

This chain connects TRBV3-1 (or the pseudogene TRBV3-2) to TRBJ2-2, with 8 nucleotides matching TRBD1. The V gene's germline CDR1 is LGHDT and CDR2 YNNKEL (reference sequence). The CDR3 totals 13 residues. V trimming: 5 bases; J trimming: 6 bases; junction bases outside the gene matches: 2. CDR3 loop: CASSKQGAGELFF. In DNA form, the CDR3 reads TGTGCCAGCAGCAAACAGGGGGCCGGGGAGCTGTTTTTT.

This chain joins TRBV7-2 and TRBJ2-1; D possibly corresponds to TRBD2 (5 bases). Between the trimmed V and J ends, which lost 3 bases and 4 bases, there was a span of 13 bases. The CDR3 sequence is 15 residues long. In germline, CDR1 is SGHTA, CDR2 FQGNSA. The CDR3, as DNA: TGTGCCAGCAGCTTGGGAGAAGCCCGGTACAATGAGCAGTTCTTC. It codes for CASSLGEARYNEQFF.

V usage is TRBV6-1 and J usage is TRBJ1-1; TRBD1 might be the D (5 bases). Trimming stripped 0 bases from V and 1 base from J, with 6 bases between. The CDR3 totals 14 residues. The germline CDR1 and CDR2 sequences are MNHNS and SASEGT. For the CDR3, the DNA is TGTGCCAGCAGTGAAGCGGGGCGGAACACTGAAGCTTTCTTT. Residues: CASSEAGRNTEAFF.

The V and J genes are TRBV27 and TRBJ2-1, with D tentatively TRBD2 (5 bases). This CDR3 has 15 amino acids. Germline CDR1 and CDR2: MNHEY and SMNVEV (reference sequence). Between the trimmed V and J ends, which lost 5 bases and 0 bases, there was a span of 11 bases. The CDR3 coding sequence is TGTGCCAGCAGTGCGGACTTCCGCTCCTACAATGAGCAGTTCTTC. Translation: CASSADFRSYNEQFF.

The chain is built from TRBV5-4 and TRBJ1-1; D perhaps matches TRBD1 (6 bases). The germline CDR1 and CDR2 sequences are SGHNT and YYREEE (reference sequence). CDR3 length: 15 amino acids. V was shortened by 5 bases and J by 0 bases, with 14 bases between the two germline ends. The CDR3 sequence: CASSSGQTMNTEAFF. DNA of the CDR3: TGTGCCAGCAGTTCTGGACAGACCATGAACACTGAAGCTTTCTTT.

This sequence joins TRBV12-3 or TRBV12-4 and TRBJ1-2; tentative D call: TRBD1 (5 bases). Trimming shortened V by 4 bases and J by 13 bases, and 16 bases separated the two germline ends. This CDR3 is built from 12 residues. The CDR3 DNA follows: TGTGCCAGCAGTTGGGAGAGACAGCCCCGCACCTTC. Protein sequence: CASSWERQPRTF.

The CDR3 nucleotides are TGTGCCAGCAGTGTCACGGGCTCTGGAAACACCATATATTTT. It yields the protein CASSVTGSGNTIYF. The chain joins TRBV2 to TRBJ1-3, with D unclear. The V end lost 4 bases, the J end lost 0 bases, and 7 bases lay between the germline ends. CDR1 is SNHLY, CDR2 FYNNEI, per germline. The CDR3 loop spans 14 amino acids.

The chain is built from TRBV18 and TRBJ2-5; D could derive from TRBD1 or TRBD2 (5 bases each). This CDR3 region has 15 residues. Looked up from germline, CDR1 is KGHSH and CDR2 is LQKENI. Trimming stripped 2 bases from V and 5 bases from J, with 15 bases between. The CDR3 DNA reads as TGTGCCAGCTCACCATTCAGCCGCAGGGAGGAGACCCAGTACTTC. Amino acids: CASSPFSRREETQYF.

The CDR3 DNA reads as TGTGCCAGCAGCCCCACGGGGGTCTTGAACACTGAAGCTTTCTTT. Translated: CASSPTGVLNTEAFF. The chain couples TRBV7-3 to TRBJ1-1; TRBD1 is a possible D gene (5 bases). V was pared by 5 bases and J by 0 bases, with 13 bases between. The germline CDR1 and CDR2 sequences are SGHTA and FQGTGA. This CDR3 has 15 amino acids.